Detailed here is one T cell receptor beta chain. Its cognate antigen is unknown. 13 Jbeta primers and 60 Vbeta primers were used for the PCR. Assay: immunoSEQ multiplex PCR; the TCRdb copy retains only in-frame clones and omits some. The data show 150,000 or so clones, with roughly 70% seen just once and 4.3% held by the top ten. Samples came from healthy bone marrow donors. This entry comes from a study of cytomegalovirus exposure and HLA in healthy donors. Study-level information: HLA-typed donors were the source of approximately 85 million unique TCRs, which an early data release held.

Study-wide points: One variant, a missense change in DCLRE1C, was linked in a later analysis to TCR beta V- and J-gene trimming.

Trimming removed 4 bases from V and 6 bases from J; junction bases left unmatched: 10. The CDR3 totals 15 residues. From germline, CDR1 is WNHNN and CDR2 SYGVQD (reference sequence). Sequencing was carried out using PBMCs. This receptor was obtained from a man younger than 30 in good health and CMV-seropositive. The V and J genes are TRBV10-1 and TRBJ2-3; 7 nucleotides agree with TRBD1. CDR3 sequence: CASSAGQGVVDTQYF. In DNA form, the CDR3 reads TGCGCCAGCAGTGCAGGCCAGGGGGTGGTCGATACGCAGTATTTT.